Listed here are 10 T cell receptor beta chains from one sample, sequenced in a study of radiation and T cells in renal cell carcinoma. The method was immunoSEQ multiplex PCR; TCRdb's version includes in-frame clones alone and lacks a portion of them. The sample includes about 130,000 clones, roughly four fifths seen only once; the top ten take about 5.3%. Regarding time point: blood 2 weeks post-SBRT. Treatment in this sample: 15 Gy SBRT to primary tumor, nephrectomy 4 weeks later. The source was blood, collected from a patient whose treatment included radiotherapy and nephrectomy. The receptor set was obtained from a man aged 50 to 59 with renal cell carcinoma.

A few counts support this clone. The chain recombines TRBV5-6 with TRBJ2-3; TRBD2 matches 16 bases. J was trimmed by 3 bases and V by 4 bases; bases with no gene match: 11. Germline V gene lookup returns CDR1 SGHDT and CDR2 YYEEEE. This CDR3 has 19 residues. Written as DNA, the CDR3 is TGTGCCAGCAGCGGGATGGGACTAGCGGGAGGGCCTATGACAGATACGCAGTATTTT. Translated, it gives CASSGMGLAGGPMTDTQYF.

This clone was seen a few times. DNA of the CDR3: TGTGCCAGTAGTGCACAGGAGCAAGAGACCCAGTACTTC. It encodes CASSAQEQETQYF. This sequence joins TRBV19 and TRBJ2-5; a possible D gene is TRBD1 (5 bases). The CDR3 runs 13 residues. Germline V lookup: CDR1 LNHDA, CDR2 SQIVND (reference sequence). The germline V and J ends were trimmed by 5 bases and 2 bases, with 9 bases remaining between them.

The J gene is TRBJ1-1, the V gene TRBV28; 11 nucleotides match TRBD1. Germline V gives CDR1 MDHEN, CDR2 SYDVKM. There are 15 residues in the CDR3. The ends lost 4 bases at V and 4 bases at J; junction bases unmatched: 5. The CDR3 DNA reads TGTGCCAGCAGTTCTGGACAGGGGGCTCGCACTGAAGCTTTCTTT. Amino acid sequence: CASSSGQGARTEAFF.

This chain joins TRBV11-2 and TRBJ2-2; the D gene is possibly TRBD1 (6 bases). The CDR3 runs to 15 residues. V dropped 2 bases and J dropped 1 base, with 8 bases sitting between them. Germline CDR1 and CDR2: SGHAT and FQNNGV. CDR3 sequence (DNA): TGTGCCAGCAGCTTATCAGGGGAGAACACCGGGGAGCTGTTTTTT. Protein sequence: CASSLSGENTGELFF.

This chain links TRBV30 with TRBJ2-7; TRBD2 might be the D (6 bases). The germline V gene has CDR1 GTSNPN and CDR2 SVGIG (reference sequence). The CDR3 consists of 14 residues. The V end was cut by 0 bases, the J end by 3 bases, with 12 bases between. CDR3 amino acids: CAWSVTGSYYEQYF. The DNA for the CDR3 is TGTGCCTGGAGTGTCACCGGGAGTTACTACGAGCAGTACTTC. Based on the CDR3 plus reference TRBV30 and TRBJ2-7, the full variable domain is SQTIHQWPATLVQPVGSPLSLECTVEGTSNPNLYWYRQAAGRGLQLLFYSVGIGQISSEVPQNLSASRPQDRQFILSSKKLLLSDSGFYLCAWSVTGSYYEQYFGPGTRLTVT.

In nucleotides, the CDR3 is TGCGCCAGCAAAACTAGCGGGGCATCCGGGGAGCTGTTTTTT. It specifies CASKTSGASGELFF. This rearrangement joins TRBV4-1 to TRBJ2-2; the match to TRBD2 covers 10 bases. Germline V lookup: CDR1 MGHRA, CDR2 YSYEKL. Unmatched junction bases numbered 5, after V lost 7 bases and J lost 6 bases. The CDR3 contains 14 residues.

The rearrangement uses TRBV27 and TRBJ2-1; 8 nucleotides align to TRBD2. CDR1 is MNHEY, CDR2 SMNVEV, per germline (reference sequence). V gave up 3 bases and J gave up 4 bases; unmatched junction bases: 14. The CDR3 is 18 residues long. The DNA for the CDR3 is TGTGCCAGCAGTTTGAGACTAGCGAACAAAGGGTTTTACAATGAGCAGTTCTTC. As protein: CASSLRLANKGFYNEQFF.

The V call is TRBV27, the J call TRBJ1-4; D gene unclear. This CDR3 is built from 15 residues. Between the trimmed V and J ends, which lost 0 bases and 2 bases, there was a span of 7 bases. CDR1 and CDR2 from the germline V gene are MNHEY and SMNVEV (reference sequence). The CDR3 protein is CASSLSIGTNEKLFF. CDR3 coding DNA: TGTGCCAGCAGTTTATCGATCGGGACTAATGAAAAACTGTTTTTT.

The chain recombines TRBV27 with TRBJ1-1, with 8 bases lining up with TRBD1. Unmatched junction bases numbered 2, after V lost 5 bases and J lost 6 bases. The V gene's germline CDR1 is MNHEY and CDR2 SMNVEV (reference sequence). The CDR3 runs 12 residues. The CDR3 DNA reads TGTGCCAGCAGTACAGGGGGGGCTGAAGCTTTCTTT. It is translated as CASSTGGAEAFF.

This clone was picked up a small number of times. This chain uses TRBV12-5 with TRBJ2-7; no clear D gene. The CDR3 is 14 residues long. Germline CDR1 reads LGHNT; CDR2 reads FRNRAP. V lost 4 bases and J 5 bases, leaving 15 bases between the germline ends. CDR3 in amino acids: CASGSRPLRDEQYF. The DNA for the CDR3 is TGTGCTAGTGGTTCGCGCCCCCTCCGGGACGAGCAGTACTTC.